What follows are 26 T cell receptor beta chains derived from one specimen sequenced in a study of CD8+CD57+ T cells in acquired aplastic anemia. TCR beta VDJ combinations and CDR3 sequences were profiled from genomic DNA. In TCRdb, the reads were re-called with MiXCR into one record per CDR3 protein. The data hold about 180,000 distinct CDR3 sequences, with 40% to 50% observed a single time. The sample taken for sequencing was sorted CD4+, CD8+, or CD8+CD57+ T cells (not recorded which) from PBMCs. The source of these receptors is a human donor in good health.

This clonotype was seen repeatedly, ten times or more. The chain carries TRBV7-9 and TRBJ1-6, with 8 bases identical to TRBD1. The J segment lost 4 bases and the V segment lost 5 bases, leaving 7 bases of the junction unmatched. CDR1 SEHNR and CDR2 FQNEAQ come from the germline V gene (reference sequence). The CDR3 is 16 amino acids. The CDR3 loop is CASSIGWTGYNSPLHF. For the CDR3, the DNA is TGTGCCAGCAGCATAGGCTGGACAGGGTATAATTCACCCCTCCACTTT.

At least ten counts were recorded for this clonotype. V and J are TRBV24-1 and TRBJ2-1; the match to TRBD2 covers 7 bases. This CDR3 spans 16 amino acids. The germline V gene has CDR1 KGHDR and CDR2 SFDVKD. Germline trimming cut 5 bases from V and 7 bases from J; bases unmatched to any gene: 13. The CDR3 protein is CATSAPAAGTRNEQFF. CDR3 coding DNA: TGTGCCACCAGTGCCCCTGCAGCGGGAACTAGGAATGAGCAGTTCTTC.

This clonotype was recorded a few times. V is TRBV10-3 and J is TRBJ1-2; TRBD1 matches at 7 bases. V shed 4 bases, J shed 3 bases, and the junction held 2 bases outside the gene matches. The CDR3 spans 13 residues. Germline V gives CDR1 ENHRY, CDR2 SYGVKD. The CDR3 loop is CAISGGTDYGYTF. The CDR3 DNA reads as TGTGCCATCAGTGGGGGGACAGACTATGGCTACACCTTC.

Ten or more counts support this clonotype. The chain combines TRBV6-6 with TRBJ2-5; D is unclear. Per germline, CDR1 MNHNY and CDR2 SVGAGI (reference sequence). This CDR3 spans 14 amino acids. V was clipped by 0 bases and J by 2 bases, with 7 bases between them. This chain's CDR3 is CASSYSRRQETQYF. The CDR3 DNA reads TGTGCCAGCAGTTACTCCCGGAGACAAGAGACCCAGTACTTC.

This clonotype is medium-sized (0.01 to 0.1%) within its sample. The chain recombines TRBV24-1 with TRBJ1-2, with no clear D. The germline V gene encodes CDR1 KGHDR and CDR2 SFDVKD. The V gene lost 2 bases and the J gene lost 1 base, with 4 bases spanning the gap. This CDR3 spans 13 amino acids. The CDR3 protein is CATSDSSNYGYTF. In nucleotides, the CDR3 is TGTGCCACCAGTGATTCCAGTAACTATGGCTACACCTTC.

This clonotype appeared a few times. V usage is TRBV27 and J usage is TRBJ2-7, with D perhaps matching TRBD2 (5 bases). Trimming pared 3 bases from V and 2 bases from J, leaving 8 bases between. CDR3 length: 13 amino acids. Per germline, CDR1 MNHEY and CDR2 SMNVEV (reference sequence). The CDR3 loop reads CASSFRGTYEQYF. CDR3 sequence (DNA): TGTGCCAGCAGTTTTCGGGGAACCTACGAGCAGTACTTC.

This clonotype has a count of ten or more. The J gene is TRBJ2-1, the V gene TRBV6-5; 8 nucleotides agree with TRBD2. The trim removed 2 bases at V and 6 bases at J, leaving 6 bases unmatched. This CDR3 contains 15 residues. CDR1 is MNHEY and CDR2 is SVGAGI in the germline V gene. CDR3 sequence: CASSYGFGRANEQFF. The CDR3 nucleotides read TGTGCCAGCAGTTACGGTTTCGGGAGGGCCAATGAGCAGTTCTTC.

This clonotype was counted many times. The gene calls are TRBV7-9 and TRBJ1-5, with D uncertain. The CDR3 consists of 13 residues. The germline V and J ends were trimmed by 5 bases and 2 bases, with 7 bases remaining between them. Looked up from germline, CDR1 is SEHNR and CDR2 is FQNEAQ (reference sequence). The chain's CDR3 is CASSPGGNQPQHF. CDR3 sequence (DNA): TGTGCCAGCAGCCCCGGGGGCAATCAGCCCCAGCATTTT.

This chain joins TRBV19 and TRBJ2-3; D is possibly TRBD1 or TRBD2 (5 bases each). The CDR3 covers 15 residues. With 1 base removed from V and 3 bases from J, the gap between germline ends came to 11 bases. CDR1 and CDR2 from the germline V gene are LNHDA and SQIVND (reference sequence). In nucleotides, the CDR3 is TGTGCCAGTAGTATAGGAGGGGTAGGAACAGATACGCAGTATTTT. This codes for CASSIGGVGTDTQYF. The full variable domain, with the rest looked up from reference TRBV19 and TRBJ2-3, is DGGITQSPKYLFRKEGQNVTLSCEQNLNHDAMYWYRQDPGQGLRLIYYSQIVNDFQKGDIAEGYSVSREKKESFPLTVTSAQKNPTAFYLCASSIGGVGTDTQYFGPGTRLTVL.

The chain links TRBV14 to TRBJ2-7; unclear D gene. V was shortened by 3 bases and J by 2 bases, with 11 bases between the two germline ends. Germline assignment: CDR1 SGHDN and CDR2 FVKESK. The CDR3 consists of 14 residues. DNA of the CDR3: TGTGCCAGCAGCCAGACCACTGGGGCCTACGAGCAGTACTTC. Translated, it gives CASSQTTGAYEQYF.

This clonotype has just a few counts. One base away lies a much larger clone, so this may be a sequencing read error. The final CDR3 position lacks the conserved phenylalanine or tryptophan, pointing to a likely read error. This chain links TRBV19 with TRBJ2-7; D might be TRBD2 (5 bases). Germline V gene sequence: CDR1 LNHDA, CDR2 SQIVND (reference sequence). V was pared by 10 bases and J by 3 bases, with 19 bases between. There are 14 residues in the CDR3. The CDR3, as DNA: TGTGCCACCCCCGAGGGAGCCCTATACTACGAGCAGTACTCC. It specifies CATPEGALYYEQYS.

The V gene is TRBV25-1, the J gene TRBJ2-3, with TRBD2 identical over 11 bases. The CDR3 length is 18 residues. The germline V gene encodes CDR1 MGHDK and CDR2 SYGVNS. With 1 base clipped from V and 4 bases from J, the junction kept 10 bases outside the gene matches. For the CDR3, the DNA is TGTGCCAGCAGTGAATTACTAGCGGGAGTCGGCGTTGCAGATACGCAGTATTTT. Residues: CASSELLAGVGVADTQYF. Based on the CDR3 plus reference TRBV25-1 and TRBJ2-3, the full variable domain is EADIYQTPRYLVIGTGKKITLECSQTMGHDKMYWYQQDPGMELHLIHYSYGVNSTEKGDLSSESTVSRIRTEHFPLTLESARPSHTSQYLCASSELLAGVGVADTQYFGPGTRLTVL.

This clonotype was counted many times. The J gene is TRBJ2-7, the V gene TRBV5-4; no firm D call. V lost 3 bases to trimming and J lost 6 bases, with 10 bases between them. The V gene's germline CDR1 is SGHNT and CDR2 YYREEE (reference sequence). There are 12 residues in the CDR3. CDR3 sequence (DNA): TGTGCCAGCAGCTCCTATAGAGGCGAGCAGTACTTC. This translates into CASSSYRGEQYF.

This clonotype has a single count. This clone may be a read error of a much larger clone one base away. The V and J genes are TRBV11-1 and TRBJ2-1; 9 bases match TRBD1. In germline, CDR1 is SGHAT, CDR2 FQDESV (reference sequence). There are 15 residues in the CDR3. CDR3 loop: CASSYGQGTRNEQLF. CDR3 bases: TGTGCCAGCAGTTACGGACAGGGGACTCGGAATGAGCAGCTCTTC. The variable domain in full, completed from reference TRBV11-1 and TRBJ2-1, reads EAEVAQSPRYKITEKSQAVAFWCDPISGHATLYWYRQILGQGPELLVQFQDESVVDDSQLPKDRFSAERLKGVDSTLKIQPAELGDSAMYLCASSYGQGTRNEQLFGPGTRLTVL.

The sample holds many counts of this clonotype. Here the CDR3 DNA reads TGTGCCACCAGTGATCCCTCTCGGATCGAGACCCAGTACTTC. Protein product: CATSDPSRIETQYF. V and J are TRBV24-1 and TRBJ2-5; D gene unclear. The CDR3 runs to 14 residues. V was shortened by 3 bases and J by 5 bases, with 12 bases between the two germline ends. Germline V gene lookup returns CDR1 KGHDR and CDR2 SFDVKD.

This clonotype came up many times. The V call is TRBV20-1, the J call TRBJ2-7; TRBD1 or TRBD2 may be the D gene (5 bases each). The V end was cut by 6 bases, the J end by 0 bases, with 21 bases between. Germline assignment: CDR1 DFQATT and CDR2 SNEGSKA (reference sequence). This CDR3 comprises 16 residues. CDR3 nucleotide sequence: TGCAGTGCCGCCGACCGGGGCAGAAGCGCCTCCTACGAGCAGTACTTC. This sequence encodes CSAADRGRSASYEQYF.

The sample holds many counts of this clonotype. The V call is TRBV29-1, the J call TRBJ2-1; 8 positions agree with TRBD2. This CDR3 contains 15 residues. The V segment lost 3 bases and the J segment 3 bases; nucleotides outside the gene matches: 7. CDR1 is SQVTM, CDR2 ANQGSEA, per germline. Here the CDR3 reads CSVERASGRYNEQFF. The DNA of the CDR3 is TGCAGCGTTGAGAGGGCTAGCGGGCGCTACAATGAGCAGTTCTTC.

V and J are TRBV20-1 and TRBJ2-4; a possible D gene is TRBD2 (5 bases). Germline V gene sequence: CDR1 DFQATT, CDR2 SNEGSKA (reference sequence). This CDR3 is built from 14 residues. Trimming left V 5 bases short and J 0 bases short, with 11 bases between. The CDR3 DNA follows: TGCAGTGCTCCCCCCGGGGTAGCCAAAAACATTCAGTACTTC. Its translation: CSAPPGVAKNIQYF.

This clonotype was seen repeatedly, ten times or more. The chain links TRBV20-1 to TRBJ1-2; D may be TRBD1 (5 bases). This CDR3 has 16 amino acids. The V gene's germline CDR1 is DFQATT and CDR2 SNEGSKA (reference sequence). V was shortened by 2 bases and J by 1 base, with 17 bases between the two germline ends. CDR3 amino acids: CSARKSRQPGNYGYTF. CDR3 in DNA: TGCAGTGCTAGAAAGTCCAGACAGCCGGGTAACTATGGCTACACCTTC.

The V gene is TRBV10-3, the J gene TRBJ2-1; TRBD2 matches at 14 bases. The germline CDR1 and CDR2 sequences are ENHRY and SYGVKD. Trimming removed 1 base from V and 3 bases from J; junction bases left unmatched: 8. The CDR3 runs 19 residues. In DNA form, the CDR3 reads TGTGCCATCAGTGAGTTAGGGACTAGCGGGAGAAGGGGCTACAATGAGCAGTTCTTC. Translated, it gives CAISELGTSGRRGYNEQFF.

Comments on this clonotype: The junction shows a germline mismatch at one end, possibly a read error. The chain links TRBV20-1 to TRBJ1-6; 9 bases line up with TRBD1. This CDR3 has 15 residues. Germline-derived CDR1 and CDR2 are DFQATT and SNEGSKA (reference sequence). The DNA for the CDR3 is TGCAGTGCTAGACGTATAGGGACAGGGACTTCACCCCCCCACTTT. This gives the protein CSARRIGTGTSPPHF.

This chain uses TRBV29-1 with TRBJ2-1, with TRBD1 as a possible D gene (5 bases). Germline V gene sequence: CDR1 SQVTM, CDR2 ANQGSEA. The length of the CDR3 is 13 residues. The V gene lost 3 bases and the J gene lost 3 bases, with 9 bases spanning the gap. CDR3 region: CSVDRDGYNEQFF. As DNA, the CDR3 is TGCAGCGTTGACAGGGATGGCTACAATGAGCAGTTCTTC.

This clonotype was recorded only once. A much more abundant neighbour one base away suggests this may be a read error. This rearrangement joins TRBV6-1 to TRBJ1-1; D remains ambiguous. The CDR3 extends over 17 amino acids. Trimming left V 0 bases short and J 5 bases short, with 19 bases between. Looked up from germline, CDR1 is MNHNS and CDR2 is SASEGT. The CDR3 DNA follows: TGTGCCAGCAGTGAAGCTTTGGGTGGCAGGAGTCGGACTGAAGCTTTCTTT. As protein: CASSEALGGRSRTEAFF.

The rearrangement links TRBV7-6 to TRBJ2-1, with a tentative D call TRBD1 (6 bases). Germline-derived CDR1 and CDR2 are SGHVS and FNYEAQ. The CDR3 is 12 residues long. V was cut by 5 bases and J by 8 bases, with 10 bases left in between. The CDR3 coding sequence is TGTGCCAGCAGCGCCGAGGGGGATGAGCAGTTCTTC. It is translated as CASSAEGDEQFF. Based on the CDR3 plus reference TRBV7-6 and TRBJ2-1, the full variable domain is GAGVSQSPRYKVTKRGQDVALRCDPISGHVSLYWYRQALGQGPEFLTYFNYEAQQDKSGLPNDRFSAERPEGSISTLTIQRTEQRDSAMYRCASSAEGDEQFFGPGTRLTVL.

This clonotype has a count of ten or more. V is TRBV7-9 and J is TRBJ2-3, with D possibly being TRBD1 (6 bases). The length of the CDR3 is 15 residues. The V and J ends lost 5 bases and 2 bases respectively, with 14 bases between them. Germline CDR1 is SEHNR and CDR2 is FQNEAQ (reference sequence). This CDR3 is CASSPGTQNTDTQYF. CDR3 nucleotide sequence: TGTGCCAGCAGCCCCGGGACACAGAACACAGATACGCAGTATTTT.

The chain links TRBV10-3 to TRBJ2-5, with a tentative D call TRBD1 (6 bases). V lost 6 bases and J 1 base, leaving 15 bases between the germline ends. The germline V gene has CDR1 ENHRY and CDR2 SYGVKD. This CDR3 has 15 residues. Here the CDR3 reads CAISSQGMGQETQYF. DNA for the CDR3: TGTGCCATCAGCTCACAGGGAATGGGCCAAGAGACCCAGTACTTC.